Listed here are 15 T cell receptor beta chains from one sample, sequenced in a study of T-cell memory formation after mild COVID-19. One entry per CDR3 protein, called by TCRdb with MiXCR from the 5' RACE reads. The sample yields 50,000 to 75,000 distinct CDR3 sequences, roughly 10% seen once. Sequenced material: PBMCs or a T cell subset sorted from them (not recorded which). The receptors originated from a man younger than 35 who had mild COVID-19 (a few samples of this study predate the infection). Cell type and time point are not known.

This clonotype was counted at least ten times. As DNA, the CDR3 is TGTGCCAGCAGTGAATGGGAGACAGGGGCCTCTACCCAGCATTTT. Protein product: CASSEWETGASTQHF. The gene calls are TRBV2 and TRBJ1-5, with TRBD1 matching over 8 bases. CDR1 and CDR2 from the germline V gene are SNHLY and FYNNEI. CDR3 size: 15 residues. V gave up 2 bases and J gave up 11 bases; unmatched junction bases: 11.

This clonotype occurred many times. The V gene is TRBV7-2, the J gene TRBJ2-5; D not certain. Germline V gives CDR1 SGHTA, CDR2 FQGNSA. The CDR3 has 13 amino acids. Between the trimmed V and J ends, which lost 4 bases and 8 bases, there was a span of 14 bases. The CDR3 spells CASSSPQVYTQYF. CDR3 bases: TGTGCCAGCAGCTCCCCGCAGGTCTACACCCAGTACTTC.

J is TRBJ1-4 and V is TRBV5-1, with D possibly TRBD1 on 6 matching bases. Trimming stripped 4 bases from V and 8 bases from J, with 18 bases between. The V gene's germline CDR1 is SGHRS and CDR2 YFSETQ. The CDR3 is made up of 15 amino acids. Here the CDR3 reads CASSPTGSRLEKLFF. The DNA of the CDR3 is TGCGCCAGCAGCCCAACAGGGTCCCGCCTAGAAAAACTGTTTTTT.

In its sample, this clonotype was seen a few times. For the CDR3, the DNA is TGCAGTGCTCACCTAGCGGGGGGCAACGAGACCCAGTACTTC. Protein product: CSAHLAGGNETQYF. The chain carries TRBV20-1 and TRBJ2-5; 11 bases map to TRBD2. After removal of 5 bases from V and 5 bases from J, the junction contained 7 bases not matched to a gene. Germline CDR1 is DFQATT and CDR2 is SNEGSKA (reference sequence). The CDR3 runs to 14 residues.

Ten or more counts support this clonotype. This chain links TRBV6-5 with TRBJ2-5, with 8 bases fitting TRBD1. In germline, CDR1 is MNHEY, CDR2 SVGAGI. The V segment lost 4 bases and the J segment 1 base; nucleotides outside the gene matches: 2. The CDR3 extends over 14 amino acids. Here the CDR3 DNA reads TGTGCCAGCAGTTCCACAGGGGGCCAAGAGACCCAGTACTTC. Its protein product is CASSSTGGQETQYF.

V gene TRBV28 combines with J gene TRBJ2-5; D possibly corresponds to TRBD2 (5 bases). Germline V gene data show CDR1 as MDHEN and CDR2 as SYDVKM. Trimming shortened V by 2 bases and J by 5 bases, and 18 bases separated the two germline ends. The CDR3 runs 16 residues. The CDR3 region is CASSLGGGSRRETQYF. CDR3 DNA: TGTGCCAGCAGTTTAGGAGGAGGTTCAAGGCGGGAGACCCAGTACTTC.

This clonotype was seen more than once but under ten times. This sequence joins TRBV7-2 and TRBJ1-6, with TRBD1 identical over 7 bases. Trimming removed 1 base from V and 8 bases from J; junction bases left unmatched: 5. Germline CDR1 is SGHTA and CDR2 is FQGNSA. CDR3 length: 15 amino acids. The CDR3 sequence: CASSLGGQSYSPLHF. CDR3 bases: TGTGCCAGCAGCTTAGGGGGACAGTCCTATTCACCCCTCCACTTT.

The V and J genes are TRBV7-9 and TRBJ1-5; D might be TRBD1 (5 bases). This CDR3 region has 12 residues. The V and J ends lost 1 base and 9 bases respectively, with 7 bases between them. CDR1 is SEHNR, CDR2 FQNEAQ, per germline (reference sequence). In DNA, the CDR3 is TGTGCCAGCAGCTTAGAGAGGGGGCCCCAGCATTTT. It codes for CASSLERGPQHF.

This chain uses TRBV12-3 or TRBV12-4 with TRBJ2-1, with 9 bases identical to TRBD2. V was clipped by 5 bases and J by 6 bases; unmatched bases: 5. This CDR3 comprises 14 residues. The CDR3 nucleotides read TGTGCCAGCAGTCTGGGACTAGCACCCAATGAGCAGTTCTTC. It translates to CASSLGLAPNEQFF.

This clonotype was seen a few times. The J gene is TRBJ1-5, the V gene TRBV20-1; 8 nucleotides line up with TRBD1. CDR1 DFQATT and CDR2 SNEGSKA come from the germline V gene (reference sequence). After removal of 4 bases from V and 9 bases from J, the junction contained 8 bases not matched to a gene. The CDR3 runs 13 residues. The CDR3 nucleotides are TGCAGTGCTAAGGACAGGGAATACCCGCCCCAGCATTTT. Protein sequence: CSAKDREYPPQHF.

The rearrangement joins TRBV7-3 to TRBJ2-7; TRBD2 is a possible D gene (6 bases). Germline V lookup: CDR1 SGHTA, CDR2 FQGTGA. The CDR3 extends over 13 amino acids. V was cut by 1 base and J by 11 bases, with 15 bases left in between. This CDR3 reads CASSLSGTGTKYV. DNA for the CDR3: TGTGCCAGCAGCTTAAGCGGGACGGGTACTAAGTACGTC.

This chain joins TRBV6-2 or TRBV6-3 and TRBJ2-1, with 8 positions matching TRBD1. The J segment lost 0 bases and the V segment lost 0 bases, leaving 4 bases of the junction unmatched. The length of the CDR3 is 17 residues. Germline lookup yields CDR1 MNHEY and CDR2 SVGEGT. The CDR3 loop reads CASSYSTGTGSYNEQFF. For the CDR3, the DNA is TGTGCCAGCAGTTACTCGACGGGGACAGGCTCCTACAATGAGCAGTTCTTC.

The J gene is TRBJ1-2, the V gene TRBV15; TRBD1 is a possible D gene (5 bases). Germline V CDR1 and CDR2: LNHNV, YYDKDF (reference sequence). Trimming took off 0 bases at V and 1 base at J, with 12 bases between the two ends. This CDR3 is built from 16 residues. CDR3 nucleotides: TGTGCCACCAGCAGAGAAATTGGGGCCCTTAACTATGGCTACACCTTC. This encodes CATSREIGALNYGYTF.

The gene calls are TRBV18 and TRBJ1-6; TRBD1 aligns across 7 bases. V trimming: 2 bases; J trimming: 5 bases; junction bases outside the gene matches: 6. The CDR3 consists of 16 residues. The germline CDR1 and CDR2 sequences are KGHSH and LQKENI. CDR3 loop: CASSPGTATNNSPLHF. CDR3 nucleotides: TGTGCCAGCTCACCAGGGACAGCGACGAATAATTCACCCCTCCACTTT.

This clonotype was seen ten or more times. V and J are TRBV6-2 or TRBV6-3 and TRBJ2-3; D uncertain. Trimming took 0 bases from V and 2 from J, leaving 15 bases between them. Looked up from germline, CDR1 is MNHEY and CDR2 is SVGEGT. This CDR3 has 17 amino acids. The CDR3 spells CASSYSSTSDHTDTQYF. As DNA, the CDR3 is TGTGCCAGCAGTTACTCGAGCACTTCGGACCACACAGATACGCAGTATTTT.